The 7 T cell receptor beta chains below were found in one sample sequenced in a study of human T cells and chemical hapten exposure. Described time point: pre-sensitization, week 0. Treatment indicated: therapeutic diphenylcyclopropenone sensitization with weekly scalp DPC. TCRdb re-derived calls from the RACE reads in MiXCR, one entry per CDR3 protein. The sample has fewer than 140,000 distinct CDR3 sequences; approximately 12% are singletons. Sequencing used whole blood, obtained in connection with sensitization to the hapten diphenylcyclopropenone (DPC). The receptors were gathered from a woman between 50 and 59 years old with alopecia areata. Some clones in this sample may be carry-over from other donors' samples.

This clonotype was seen a handful of times. J is TRBJ1-1 and V is TRBV20-1; D remains ambiguous. Per germline, CDR1 DFQATT and CDR2 SNEGSKA (reference sequence). The CDR3 has 13 residues. The V gene lost 2 bases and the J gene lost 5 bases, with 12 bases spanning the gap. CDR3 nucleotides: TGCAGTGCTAGAAGGGTACTTGAGACTGAAGCTTTCTTT. This gives the protein CSARRVLETEAFF.

This clonotype has only a few counts. The chain carries TRBV7-2 and TRBJ1-2; D is uncertain. CDR3 length: 14 residues. Germline-derived CDR1 and CDR2 are SGHTA and FQGNSA. V shed 5 bases and J shed 8 bases, with 18 bases lying between them. The CDR3, as DNA: TGTGCCAGCAGCGCCTACGGCGGGGATCGCGGCTACACCTTC. Amino acid sequence: CASSAYGGDRGYTF.

This clonotype was found a few times. The J gene is TRBJ2-3, the V gene TRBV7-2; 12 nucleotides align to TRBD1. The J segment lost 5 bases and the V segment lost 1 base, leaving 4 bases of the junction unmatched. Germline-derived CDR1 and CDR2 are SGHTA and FQGNSA. The CDR3 consists of 16 residues. Here the CDR3 reads CASSLVGTGGRDTQYF. The CDR3 DNA is TGTGCCAGCAGCTTAGTAGGGACAGGGGGCCGAGATACGCAGTATTTT.

The chain joins TRBV6-5 to TRBJ1-1; a possible D gene is TRBD1 (6 bases). Trimming pared 6 bases from V and 4 bases from J, leaving 18 bases between. The germline gives CDR1 MNHEY, CDR2 SVGAGI. This CDR3 region has 15 residues. CDR3 region: CASSQHKGGSTEAFF. DNA for the CDR3: TGTGCCAGCAGCCAGCACAAGGGGGGAAGCACTGAAGCTTTCTTT.

This clonotype has a count of ten or more. V usage is TRBV6-2 or TRBV6-3 and J usage is TRBJ2-7; TRBD1 aligns across 7 bases. Per the germline V gene, CDR1 is MNHEY and CDR2 is SVGEGT. V gave up 6 bases and J gave up 2 bases; unmatched junction bases: 10. The CDR3 length is 15 residues. CDR3 region: CASRSRGTAAYEQYF. DNA of the CDR3: TGTGCCAGCAGATCGAGGGGGACAGCGGCCTACGAGCAGTACTTC.

The chain joins TRBV10-1 to TRBJ2-3; the D call may be TRBD1 or TRBD2 (6 bases each). Germline CDR1 and CDR2: WNHNN and SYGVQD (reference sequence). The CDR3 totals 16 residues. The V end lost 0 bases, the J end lost 3 bases, and 13 bases lay between the germline ends. The CDR3 DNA reads as TGCGCCAGCAGTGAGTCAGGGGGGCGAACAACAGATACGCAGTATTTT. This gives the protein CASSESGGRTTDTQYF.

This clonotype was seen at least ten times. The chain couples TRBV4-3 to TRBJ2-7, with D uncertain. Trimming pared 0 bases from V and 4 bases from J, leaving 10 bases between. The germline gives CDR1 LGHNA, CDR2 YSLEER. CDR3 length equals 14 residues. CDR3 coding DNA: TGCGCCAGCAGCCAAGATCGGACCGTATACGAGCAGTACTTC. Translating it yields CASSQDRTVYEQYF.